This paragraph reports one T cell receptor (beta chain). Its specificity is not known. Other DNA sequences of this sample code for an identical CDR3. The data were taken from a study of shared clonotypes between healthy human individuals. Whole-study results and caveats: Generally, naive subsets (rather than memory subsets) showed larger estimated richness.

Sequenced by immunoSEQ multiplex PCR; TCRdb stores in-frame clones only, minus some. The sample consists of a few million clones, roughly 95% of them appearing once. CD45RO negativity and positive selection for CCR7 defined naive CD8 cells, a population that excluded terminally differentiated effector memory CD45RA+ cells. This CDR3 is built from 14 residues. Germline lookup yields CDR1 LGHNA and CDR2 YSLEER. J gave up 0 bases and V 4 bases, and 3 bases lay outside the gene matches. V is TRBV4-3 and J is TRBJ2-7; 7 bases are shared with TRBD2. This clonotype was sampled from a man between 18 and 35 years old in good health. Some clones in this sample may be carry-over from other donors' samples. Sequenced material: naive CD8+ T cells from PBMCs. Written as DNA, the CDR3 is TGCGCCAGCAGCCCGGGGACTAACTCCTACGAGCAGTACTTC. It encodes CASSPGTNSYEQYF.